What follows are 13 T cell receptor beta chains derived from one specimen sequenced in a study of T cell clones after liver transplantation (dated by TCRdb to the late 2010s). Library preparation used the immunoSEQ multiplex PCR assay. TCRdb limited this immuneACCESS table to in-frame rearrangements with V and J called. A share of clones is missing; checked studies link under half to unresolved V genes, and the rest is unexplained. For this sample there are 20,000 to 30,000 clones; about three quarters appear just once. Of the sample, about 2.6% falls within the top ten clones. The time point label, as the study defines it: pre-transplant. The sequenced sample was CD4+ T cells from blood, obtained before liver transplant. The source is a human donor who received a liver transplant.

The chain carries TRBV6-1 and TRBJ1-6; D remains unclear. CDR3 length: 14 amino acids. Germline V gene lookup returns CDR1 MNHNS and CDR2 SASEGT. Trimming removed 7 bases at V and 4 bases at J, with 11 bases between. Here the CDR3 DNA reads TGTGCCAGCAAAGACGGATTATATAATTCACCCCTCCACTTT. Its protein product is CASKDGLYNSPLHF.

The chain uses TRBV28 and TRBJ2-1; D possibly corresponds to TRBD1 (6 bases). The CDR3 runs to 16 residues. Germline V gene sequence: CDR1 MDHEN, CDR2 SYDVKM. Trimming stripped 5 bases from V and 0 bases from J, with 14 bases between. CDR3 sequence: CASSSGQMNSYNEQFF. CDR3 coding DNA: TGTGCCAGCAGTAGCGGACAGATGAACTCCTACAATGAGCAGTTCTTC.

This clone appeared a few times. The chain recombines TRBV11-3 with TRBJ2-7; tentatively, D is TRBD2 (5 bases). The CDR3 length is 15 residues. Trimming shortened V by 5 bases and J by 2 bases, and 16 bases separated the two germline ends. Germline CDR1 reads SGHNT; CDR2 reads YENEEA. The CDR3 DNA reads TGTGCCAGCAGCCCCCCGGCAGCAGCGGCCTACGAGCAGTACTTC. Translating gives CASSPPAAAAYEQYF.

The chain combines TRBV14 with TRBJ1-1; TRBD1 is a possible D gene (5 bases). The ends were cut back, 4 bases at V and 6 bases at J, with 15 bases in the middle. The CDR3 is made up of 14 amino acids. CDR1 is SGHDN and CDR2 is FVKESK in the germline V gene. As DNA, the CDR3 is TGTGCCAGCAGCCCAAAGCCGGGGGGTTCTGAAGCTTTCTTT. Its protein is CASSPKPGGSEAFF.

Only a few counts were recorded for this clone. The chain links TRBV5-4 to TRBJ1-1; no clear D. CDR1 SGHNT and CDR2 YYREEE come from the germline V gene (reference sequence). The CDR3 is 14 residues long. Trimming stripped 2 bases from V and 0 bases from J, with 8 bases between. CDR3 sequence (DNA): TGTGCCAGCAGCTTTGCGCAAATGAACACTGAAGCTTTCTTT. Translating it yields CASSFAQMNTEAFF.

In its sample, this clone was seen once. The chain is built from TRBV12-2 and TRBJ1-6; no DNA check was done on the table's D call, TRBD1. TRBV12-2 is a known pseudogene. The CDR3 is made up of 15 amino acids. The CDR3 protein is CASRLHREGDSPLHF. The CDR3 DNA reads TGTGCAAGTCGCCTCCACAGGGAAGGGGATTCACCCCTCCACTTT.

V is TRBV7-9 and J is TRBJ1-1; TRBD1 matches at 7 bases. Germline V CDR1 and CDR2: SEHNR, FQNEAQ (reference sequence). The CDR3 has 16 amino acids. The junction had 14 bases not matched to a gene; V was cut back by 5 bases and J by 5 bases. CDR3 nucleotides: TGTGCCAGCAGCGTAACAGGGGCGGGTGGTCGGACTGAAGCTTTCTTT. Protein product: CASSVTGAGGRTEAFF.

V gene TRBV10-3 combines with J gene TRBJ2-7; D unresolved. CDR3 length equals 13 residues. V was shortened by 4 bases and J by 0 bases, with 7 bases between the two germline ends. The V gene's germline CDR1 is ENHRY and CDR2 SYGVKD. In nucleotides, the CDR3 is TGTGCCATCAGTGTTGGCAGCTCCTACGAGCAGTACTTC. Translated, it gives CAISVGSSYEQYF.

The CDR3 DNA reads TGTGCCAGCAGTGGCAGGGTGGGTGAAAAACTGTTTTTT. Translating gives CASSGRVGEKLFF. The chain is built from TRBV6-1 and TRBJ1-4, with D tentatively TRBD1 (5 bases). The ends were cut back, 4 bases at V and 7 bases at J, with 10 bases in the middle. Germline lookup yields CDR1 MNHNS and CDR2 SASEGT. The CDR3 has 13 residues.

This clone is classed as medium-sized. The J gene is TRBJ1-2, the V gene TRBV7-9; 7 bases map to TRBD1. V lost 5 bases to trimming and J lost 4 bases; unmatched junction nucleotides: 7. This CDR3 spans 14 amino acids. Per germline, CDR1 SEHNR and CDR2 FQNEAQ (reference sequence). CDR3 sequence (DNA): TGTGCCAGCAGCGACACCGGGACAGTCTATGGCTACACCTTC. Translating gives CASSDTGTVYGYTF. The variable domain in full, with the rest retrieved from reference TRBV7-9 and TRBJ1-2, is DTGVSQNPRHKITKRGQNVTFRCDPISEHNRLYWYRQTLGQGPEFLTYFQNEAQLEKSRLLSDRFSAERPKGSFSTLEIQRTEQGDSAMYLCASSDTGTVYGYTFGSGTRLTVV.

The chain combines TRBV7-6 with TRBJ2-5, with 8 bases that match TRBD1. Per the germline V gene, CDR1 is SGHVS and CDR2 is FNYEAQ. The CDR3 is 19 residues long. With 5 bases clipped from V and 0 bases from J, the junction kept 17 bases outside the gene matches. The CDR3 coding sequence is TGTGCCAGCAGCCAATGGGTGGGACAGGAGGAAGTGGACCAAGAGACCCAGTACTTC. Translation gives CASSQWVGQEEVDQETQYF.

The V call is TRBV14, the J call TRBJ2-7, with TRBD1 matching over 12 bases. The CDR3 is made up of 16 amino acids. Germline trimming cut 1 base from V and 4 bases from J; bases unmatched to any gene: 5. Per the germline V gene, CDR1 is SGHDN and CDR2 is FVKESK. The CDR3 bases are TGTGCCAGCAGCCAAGTGCCGGGACAGGGGGCATACGAGCAGTACTTC. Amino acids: CASSQVPGQGAYEQYF.

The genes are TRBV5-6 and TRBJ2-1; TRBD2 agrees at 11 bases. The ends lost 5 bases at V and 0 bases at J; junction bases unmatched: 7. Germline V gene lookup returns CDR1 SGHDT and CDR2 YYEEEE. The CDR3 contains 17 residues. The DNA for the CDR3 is TGTGCCAGCAGGATAGCGGGGGGGATAAGCTCCTACAATGAGCAGTTCTTC. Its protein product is CASRIAGGISSYNEQFF. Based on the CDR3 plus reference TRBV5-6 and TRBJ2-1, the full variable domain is DAGVTQSPTHLIKTRGQQVTLRCSPKSGHDTVSWYQQALGQGPQFIFQYYEEEERQRGNFPDRFSGHQFPNYSSELNVNALLLGDSALYLCASRIAGGISSYNEQFFGPGTRLTVL.